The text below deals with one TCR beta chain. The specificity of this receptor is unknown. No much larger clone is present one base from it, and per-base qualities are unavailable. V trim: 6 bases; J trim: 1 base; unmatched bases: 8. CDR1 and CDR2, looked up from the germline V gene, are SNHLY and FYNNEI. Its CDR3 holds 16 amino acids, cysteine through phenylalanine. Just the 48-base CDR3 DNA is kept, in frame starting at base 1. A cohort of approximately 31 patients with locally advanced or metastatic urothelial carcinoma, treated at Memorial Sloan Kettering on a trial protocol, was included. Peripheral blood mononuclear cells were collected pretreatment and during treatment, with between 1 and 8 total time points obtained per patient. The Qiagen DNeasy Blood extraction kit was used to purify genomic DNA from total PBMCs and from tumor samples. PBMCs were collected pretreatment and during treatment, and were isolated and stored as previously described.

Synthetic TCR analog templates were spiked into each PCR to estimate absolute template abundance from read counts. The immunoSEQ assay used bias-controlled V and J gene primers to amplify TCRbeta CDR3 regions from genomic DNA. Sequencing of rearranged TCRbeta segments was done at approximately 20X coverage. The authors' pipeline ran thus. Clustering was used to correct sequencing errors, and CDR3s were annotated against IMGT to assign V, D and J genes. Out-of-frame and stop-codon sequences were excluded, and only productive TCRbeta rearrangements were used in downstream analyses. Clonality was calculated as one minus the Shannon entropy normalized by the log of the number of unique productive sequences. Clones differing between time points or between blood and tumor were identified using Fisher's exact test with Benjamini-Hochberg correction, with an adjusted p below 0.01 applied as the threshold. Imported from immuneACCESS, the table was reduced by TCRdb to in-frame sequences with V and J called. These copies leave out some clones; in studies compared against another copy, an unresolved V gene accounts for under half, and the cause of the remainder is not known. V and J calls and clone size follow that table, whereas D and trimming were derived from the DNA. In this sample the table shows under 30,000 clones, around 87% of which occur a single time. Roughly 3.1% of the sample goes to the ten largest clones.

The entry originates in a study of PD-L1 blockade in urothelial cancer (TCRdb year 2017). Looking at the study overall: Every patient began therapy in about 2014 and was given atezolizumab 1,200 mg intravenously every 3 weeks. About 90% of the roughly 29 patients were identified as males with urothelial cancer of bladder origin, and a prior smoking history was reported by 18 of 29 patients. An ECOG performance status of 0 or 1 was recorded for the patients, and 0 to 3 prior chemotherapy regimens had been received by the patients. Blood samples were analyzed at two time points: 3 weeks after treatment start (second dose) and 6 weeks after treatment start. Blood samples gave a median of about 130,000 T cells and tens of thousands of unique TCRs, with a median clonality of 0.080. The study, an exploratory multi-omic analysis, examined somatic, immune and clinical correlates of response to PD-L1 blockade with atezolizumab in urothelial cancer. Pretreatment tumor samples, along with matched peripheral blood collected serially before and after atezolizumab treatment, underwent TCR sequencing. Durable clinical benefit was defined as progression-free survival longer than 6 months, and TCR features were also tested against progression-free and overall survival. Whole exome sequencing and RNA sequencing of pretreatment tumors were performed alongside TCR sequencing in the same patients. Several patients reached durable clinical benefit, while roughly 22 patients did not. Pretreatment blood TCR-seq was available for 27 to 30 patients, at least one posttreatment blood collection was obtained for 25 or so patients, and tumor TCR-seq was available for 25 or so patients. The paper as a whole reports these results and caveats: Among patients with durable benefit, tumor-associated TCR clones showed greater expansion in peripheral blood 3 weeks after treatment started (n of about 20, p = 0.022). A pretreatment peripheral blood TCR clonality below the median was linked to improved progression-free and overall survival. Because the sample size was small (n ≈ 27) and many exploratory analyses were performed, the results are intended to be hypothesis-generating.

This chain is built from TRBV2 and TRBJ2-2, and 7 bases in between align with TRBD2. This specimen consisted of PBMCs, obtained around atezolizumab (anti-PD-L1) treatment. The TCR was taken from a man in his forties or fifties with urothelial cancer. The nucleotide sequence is TGTGCCAGCAGCCTAGAGGGGAGGGGGAACACCGGGGAGCTGTTTTTT. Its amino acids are CASSLEGRGNTGELFF.